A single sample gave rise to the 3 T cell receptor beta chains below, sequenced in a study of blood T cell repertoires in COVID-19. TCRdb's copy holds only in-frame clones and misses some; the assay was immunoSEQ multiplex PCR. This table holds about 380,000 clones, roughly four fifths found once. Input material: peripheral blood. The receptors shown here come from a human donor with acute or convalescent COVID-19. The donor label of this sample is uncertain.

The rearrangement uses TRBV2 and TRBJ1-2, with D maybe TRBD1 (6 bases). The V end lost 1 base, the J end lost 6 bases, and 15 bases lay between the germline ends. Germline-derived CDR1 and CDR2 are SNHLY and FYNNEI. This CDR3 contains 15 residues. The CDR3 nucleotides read TGTGCCAGCAGTGAAGAACAGGGTCCTTTCCATGGCTACACCTTC. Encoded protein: CASSEEQGPFHGYTF.

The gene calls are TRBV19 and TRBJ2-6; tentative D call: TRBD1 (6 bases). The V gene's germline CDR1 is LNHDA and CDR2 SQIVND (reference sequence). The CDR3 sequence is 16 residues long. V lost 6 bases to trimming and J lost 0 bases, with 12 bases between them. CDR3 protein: CASRRQDASGANVLTF. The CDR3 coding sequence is TGTGCCAGTAGGCGACAGGACGCCTCTGGGGCCAACGTCCTGACTTTC.

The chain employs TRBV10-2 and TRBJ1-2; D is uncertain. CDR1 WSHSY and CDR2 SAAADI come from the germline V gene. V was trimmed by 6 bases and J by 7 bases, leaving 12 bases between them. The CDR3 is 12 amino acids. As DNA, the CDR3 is TGCGCCAGCAGGGATCCGGGAGGTGGCTACACCTTC. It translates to CASRDPGGGYTF.